This paragraph reports one T cell receptor (beta chain). This specimen belongs to a study of tissue T cells after allogeneic stem cell transplantation. Here immunoSEQ multiplex PCR was the method, and the copy in TCRdb shows in-frame clones only, minus some. The sample lists some 28,000 clones, 65% to 90% seen once, with about 3.5% in the top ten. Looked up from germline, CDR1 is SGHNT and CDR2 is YENEEA. This CDR3 comprises 13 residues. V lost 4 bases, J lost 6 bases, and 11 bases lay in between. Source: blood, taken before transplantation. The receptor's source is a woman between 18 and 55 years old who later had graft-versus-host disease after an allogeneic stem cell transplant. The gene calls are TRBV11-3 and TRBJ2-3, with D perhaps TRBD2 (5 bases). CDR3 sequence: CASSSPGGDTQYF. The CDR3 DNA reads as TGTGCCAGCAGCTCCCCGGGCGGGGATACGCAGTATTTT.